The TCR beta chain under discussion was sequenced for a study of T cell repertoires in cytomegalovirus infection. The CDR3 loop spans 13 amino acids. From germline, CDR1 is SGHVT and CDR2 SQSDAQ. V lost 6 bases, J lost 4 bases, and 5 bases stayed unmatched. About this clonotype: As yet, its antigen is unknown.

TCRdb called the reads again in MiXCR, with one record for every CDR3 protein. The sample comprises about a million distinct CDR3 sequences, approximately 31% of which are singletons, and roughly 13% rests with the top ten. The sequencing used cultured CD8+ T cells from PBMCs, collected from culture after CMV antigen stimulation. The chain is built from TRBV7-4 and TRBJ1-1; 7 nucleotides agree with TRBD1. The source of this sequence is a human donor in good health (CMV status not recorded). Some clones in this sample may be carry-over from other donors' samples. The CDR3 protein is CASRPRDSTEAFF. CDR3 in DNA: TGTGCCAGCAGACCCCGGGACAGCACTGAAGCTTTCTTT.